The next 5 T cell receptor beta chains were all read from a single sample in a study of blood T cell repertoires in COVID-19. Here immunoSEQ multiplex PCR was the method, and the copy in TCRdb shows in-frame clones only, minus some. The table shows roughly 240,000 clones, with around 85% occurring only once. The sequenced sample consisted of PBMCs or T cells enriched from blood (not recorded which). The source is a woman between 45 and 65 years old with acute COVID-19.

V usage is TRBV2 and J usage is TRBJ1-3, with 9 bases identical to TRBD1. The V gene's germline CDR1 is SNHLY and CDR2 FYNNEI. The CDR3 is 15 residues long. V gave up 6 bases and J gave up 2 bases; unmatched junction bases: 5. This chain's CDR3 is CASSQTGGPGNTIYF. The DNA of the CDR3 is TGTGCCAGCAGCCAAACAGGGGGCCCTGGAAACACCATATATTTT.

This chain joins TRBV5-4 and TRBJ2-5; unclear D gene. This CDR3 region has 14 residues. Germline V gene data show CDR1 as SGHNT and CDR2 as YYREEE (reference sequence). The ends were cut back, 4 bases at V and 4 bases at J, with 14 bases in the middle. CDR3 nucleotides: TGTGCCAGCAGCCGCCCTGACATCGGAGAGACCCAGTACTTC. It codes for CASSRPDIGETQYF.

The chain is built from TRBV12-3 or TRBV12-4 and TRBJ2-5; TRBD1 matches 8 bases. This CDR3 spans 13 amino acids. V gave up 7 bases and J gave up 1 base; unmatched junction bases: 2. CDR3 nucleotides: TGTGCCAGCACCGGGACAGGCCAAGAGACCCAGTACTTC. Translated, it gives CASTGTGQETQYF.

This clone appeared a single time. The CDR3, as DNA: TGTGCCACCCACCCCGGCGGTAACTATGGCTACACCTTC. Its translation: CATHPGGNYGYTF. The genes are TRBV6-5 and TRBJ1-2; D remains ambiguous. This CDR3 is 13 amino acids long. The V gene lost 10 bases and the J gene lost 1 base, with 13 bases spanning the gap. Germline V gene sequence: CDR1 MNHEY, CDR2 SVGAGI.

This chain joins TRBV19 and TRBJ1-6; 7 nucleotides match TRBD1. V was clipped by 10 bases and J by 7 bases; unmatched bases: 7. The CDR3 spans 13 residues. The germline V gene encodes CDR1 LNHDA and CDR2 SQIVND (reference sequence). The CDR3 here is CATSDRTNSPLHF. The DNA of the CDR3 is TGTGCCACTTCGGACAGGACCAATTCACCCCTCCACTTT.